Each of the 10 T cell receptor beta chains below was sequenced from the same sample in a study of shared clonotypes between healthy human individuals. TCRdb keeps only in-frame clones here, not all; method: immunoSEQ multiplex PCR. The sample yields roughly 2.2 million clones, just under 95% seen once. Sequenced sample: naive CD4+ T cells from PBMCs. The subset here: CD45RA+ positively selected. Receptors were obtained from a man younger than 35 in good health. Some clones in this sample may be carry-over from other donors' samples.

The chain joins TRBV6-1 to TRBJ1-5; 9 nucleotides agree with TRBD1. The CDR3 is 13 residues long. The V and J ends lost 7 bases and 5 bases, in that order; junction bases with no gene match: 3. The germline gives CDR1 MNHNS, CDR2 SASEGT. CDR3 DNA sequence: TGTGCCAGCAATACAGGGGGCGATCAGCCCCAGCATTTT. Residues: CASNTGGDQPQHF.

This rearrangement joins TRBV28 to TRBJ2-3; TRBD1 aligns across 7 bases. The CDR3 has 17 residues. Germline V gene data show CDR1 as MDHEN and CDR2 as SYDVKM. V trimming: 6 bases; J trimming: 0 bases; junction bases outside the gene matches: 12. The CDR3 DNA is TGTGCCAGCAGCGGAACAGGGGCGTCCTCTAGCACAGATACGCAGTATTTT. Translated: CASSGTGASSSTDTQYF.

V usage is TRBV7-8 and J usage is TRBJ1-2, with no clear D. CDR1 and CDR2 from the germline V gene are SGHVS and FQNEAQ. The CDR3 is 15 amino acids. V was clipped by 5 bases and J by 6 bases, with 19 bases between them. Here the CDR3 reads CASSLMGSLAHGYTF. CDR3 coding DNA: TGTGCCAGCAGCCTGATGGGCTCCCTGGCCCATGGCTACACCTTC.

The V call is TRBV5-5, the J call TRBJ2-2, with 8 bases fitting TRBD1. CDR1 and CDR2 from the germline V gene are SGHKS and YYEKEE (reference sequence). V was clipped by 2 bases and J by 6 bases; unmatched bases: 6. The CDR3 runs to 15 residues. The CDR3 nucleotides read TGTGCCAGCAGCTTTCCGGGACAGGCGGCCGGGGAGCTGTTTTTT. This encodes CASSFPGQAAGELFF. The full variable domain, completed using reference TRBV5-5 and TRBJ2-2, is DAGVTQSPTHLIKTRGQQVTLRCSPISGHKSVSWYQQVLGQGPQFIFQYYEKEERGRGNFPDRFSARQFPNYSSELNVNALLLGDSALYLCASSFPGQAAGELFFGEGSRLTVL.

The genes are TRBV5-1 and TRBJ2-5; 9 bases are shared with TRBD1. CDR1 and CDR2 from the germline V gene are SGHRS and YFSETQ. V shed 0 bases and J 4 bases; nucleotides not matched to a gene: 4. This CDR3 region has 15 residues. The CDR3 region is CASSLASGQGETQYF. The CDR3 DNA is TGCGCCAGCAGCTTGGCCTCGGGACAGGGAGAGACCCAGTACTTC.

V and J are TRBV5-5 and TRBJ2-3; perhaps TRBD2 as D (6 bases). Trimming left V 0 bases short and J 4 bases short, with 12 bases between. The CDR3 loop spans 15 amino acids. Per germline, CDR1 SGHKS and CDR2 YYEKEE (reference sequence). CDR3 region: CASSLGLVNPDTQYF. The CDR3 nucleotides read TGTGCCAGCAGCTTGGGACTAGTCAACCCAGATACGCAGTATTTT.

The chain uses TRBV4-2 and TRBJ2-1; D gene uncertain. The CDR3 is made up of 15 amino acids. V lost 0 bases, J lost 6 bases, and 12 bases lay in between. Germline V CDR1 and CDR2: LGHNA, YNFKEQ. CDR3 in amino acids: CASSQEELRVNEQFF. In DNA, the CDR3 is TGTGCCAGCAGCCAAGAGGAACTCCGAGTCAATGAGCAGTTCTTC.

The V call is TRBV29-1, the J call TRBJ2-1; D is possibly TRBD1 or TRBD2 (7 bases each). The CDR3 is 16 residues long. The germline gives CDR1 SQVTM, CDR2 ANQGSEA. V shed 6 bases and J shed 1 base, with 19 bases lying between them. Here the CDR3 reads CSVKGGGSKSYNEQFF. The CDR3, as DNA: TGCAGCGTGAAAGGGGGCGGGAGTAAGTCCTACAATGAGCAGTTCTTC.

This chain links TRBV28 with TRBJ1-1; possible D gene TRBD1, 5 bases. The CDR3 is 12 residues long. CDR1 MDHEN and CDR2 SYDVKM come from the germline V gene. Trimming took off 6 bases at V and 8 bases at J, with 13 bases between the two ends. As DNA, the CDR3 is TGTGCCAGCAGGGGGACGAACCGAGAAGCTTTCTTT. Translation: CASRGTNREAFF.

The chain couples TRBV9 to TRBJ2-3; D unresolved. There are 13 residues in the CDR3. Germline CDR1 and CDR2: SGDLS and YYNGEE. Trimming shortened V by 0 bases and J by 4 bases, and 6 bases separated the two germline ends. CDR3: CASSVVGPDTQYF. As DNA, the CDR3 is TGTGCCAGCAGCGTAGTAGGGCCAGATACGCAGTATTTT.